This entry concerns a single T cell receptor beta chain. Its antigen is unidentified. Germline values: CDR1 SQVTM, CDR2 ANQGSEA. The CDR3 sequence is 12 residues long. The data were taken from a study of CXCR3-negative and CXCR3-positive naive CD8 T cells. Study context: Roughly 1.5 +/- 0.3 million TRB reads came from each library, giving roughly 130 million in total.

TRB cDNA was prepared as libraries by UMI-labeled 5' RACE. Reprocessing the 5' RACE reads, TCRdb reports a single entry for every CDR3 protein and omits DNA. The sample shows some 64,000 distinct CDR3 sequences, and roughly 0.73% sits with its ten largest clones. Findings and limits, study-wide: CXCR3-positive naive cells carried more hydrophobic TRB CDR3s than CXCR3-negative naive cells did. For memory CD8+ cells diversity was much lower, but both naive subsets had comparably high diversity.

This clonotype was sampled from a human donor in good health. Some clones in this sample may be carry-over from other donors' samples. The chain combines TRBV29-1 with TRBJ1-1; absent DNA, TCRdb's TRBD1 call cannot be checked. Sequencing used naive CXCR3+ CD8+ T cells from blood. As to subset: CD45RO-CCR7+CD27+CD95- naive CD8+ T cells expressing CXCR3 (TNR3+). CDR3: CSVDKRGTEAFF.